Detailed here is one T cell receptor beta chain. Sequencing was performed with immunoSEQ multiplex PCR; in TCRdb, only in-frame clones are kept and a portion is missing. The sample records about 11,000 clones, about nine tenths being singletons. These data originate in a study of tumor T cells in aggressive B-cell lymphoma. This CDR3 is built from 11 residues. V was trimmed by 0 bases and J by 10 bases, leaving 9 bases between them. Germline V gene sequence: CDR1 GTSNPN, CDR2 SVGIG (reference sequence). The chain uses TRBV30 and TRBJ1-2; a possible D gene is TRBD1 (5 bases). The TCR comes from an adult with diffuse large B cell lymphoma. The sequenced sample consisted of tumor tissue. In DNA form, the CDR3 reads TGTGCCTGGAGTGTCCGACAGCACTACACCTTC. Its translation: CAWSVRQHYTF.